This T cell receptor beta chain was sequenced during a study of control samples from healthy donors and cancer patients. Assay: immunoSEQ multiplex PCR; the TCRdb copy retains only in-frame clones and omits some. The sample holds approximately 150,000 clones; more than 85% are singletons and the top ten take around 2%. This CDR3 is 11 amino acids long. The V gene's germline CDR1 is LGHNA and CDR2 YNFKEQ. V was clipped by 0 bases and J by 3 bases, with 0 bases between them. Source material: blood. The clonotype was recovered from a middle-aged woman in good health. The chain joins TRBV4-2 to TRBJ2-7; no clear D. The CDR3 nucleotides are TGTGCCAGCAGCCAAGACTACGAGCAGTACTTC. Translation: CASSQDYEQYF.